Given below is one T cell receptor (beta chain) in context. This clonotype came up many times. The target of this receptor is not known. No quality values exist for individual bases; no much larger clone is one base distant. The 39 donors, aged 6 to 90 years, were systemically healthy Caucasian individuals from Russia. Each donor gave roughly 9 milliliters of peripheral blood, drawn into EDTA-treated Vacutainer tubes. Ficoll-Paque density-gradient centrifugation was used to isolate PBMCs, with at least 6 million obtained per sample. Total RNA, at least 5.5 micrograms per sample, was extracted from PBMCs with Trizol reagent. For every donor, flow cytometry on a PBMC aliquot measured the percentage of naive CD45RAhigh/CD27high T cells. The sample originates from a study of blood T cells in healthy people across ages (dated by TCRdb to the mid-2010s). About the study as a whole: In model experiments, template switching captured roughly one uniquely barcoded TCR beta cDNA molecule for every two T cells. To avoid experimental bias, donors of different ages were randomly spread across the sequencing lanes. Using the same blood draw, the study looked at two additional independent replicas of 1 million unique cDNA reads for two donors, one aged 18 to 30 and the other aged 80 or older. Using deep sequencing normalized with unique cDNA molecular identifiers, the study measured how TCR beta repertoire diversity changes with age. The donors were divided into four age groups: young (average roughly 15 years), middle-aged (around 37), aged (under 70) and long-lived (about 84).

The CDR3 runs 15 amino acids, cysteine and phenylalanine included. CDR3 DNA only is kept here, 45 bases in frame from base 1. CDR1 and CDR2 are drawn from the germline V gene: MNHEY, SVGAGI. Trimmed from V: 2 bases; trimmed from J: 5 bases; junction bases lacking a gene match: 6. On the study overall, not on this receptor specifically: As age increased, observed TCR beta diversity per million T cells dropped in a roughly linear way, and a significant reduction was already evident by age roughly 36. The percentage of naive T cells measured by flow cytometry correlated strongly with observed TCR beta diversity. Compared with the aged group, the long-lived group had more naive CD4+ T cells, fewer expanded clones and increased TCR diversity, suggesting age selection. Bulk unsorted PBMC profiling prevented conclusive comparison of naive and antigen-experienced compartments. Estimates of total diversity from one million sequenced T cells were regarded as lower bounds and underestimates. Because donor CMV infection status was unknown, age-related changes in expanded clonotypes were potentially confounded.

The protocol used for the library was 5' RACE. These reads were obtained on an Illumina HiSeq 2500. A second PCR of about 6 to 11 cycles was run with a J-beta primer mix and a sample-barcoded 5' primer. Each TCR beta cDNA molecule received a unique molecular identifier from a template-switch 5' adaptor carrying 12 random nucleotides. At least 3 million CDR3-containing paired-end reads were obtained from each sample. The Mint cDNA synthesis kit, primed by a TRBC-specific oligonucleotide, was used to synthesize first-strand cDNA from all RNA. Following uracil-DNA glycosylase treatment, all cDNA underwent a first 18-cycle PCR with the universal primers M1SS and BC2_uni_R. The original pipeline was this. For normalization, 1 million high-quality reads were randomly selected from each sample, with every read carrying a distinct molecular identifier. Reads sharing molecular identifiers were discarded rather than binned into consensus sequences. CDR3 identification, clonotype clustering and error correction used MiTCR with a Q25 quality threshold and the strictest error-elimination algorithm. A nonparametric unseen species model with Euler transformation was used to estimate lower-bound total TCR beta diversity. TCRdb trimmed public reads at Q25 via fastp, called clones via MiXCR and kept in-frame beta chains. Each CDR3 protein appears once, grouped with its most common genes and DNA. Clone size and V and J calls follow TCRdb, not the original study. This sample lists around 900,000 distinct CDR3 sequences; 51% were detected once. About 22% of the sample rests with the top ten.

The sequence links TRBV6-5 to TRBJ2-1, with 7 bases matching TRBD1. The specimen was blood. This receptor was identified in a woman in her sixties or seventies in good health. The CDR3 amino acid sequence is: CASSYNRDSNNEQFF. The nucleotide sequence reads TGTGCCAGCAGTTACAACCGGGACAGCAACAATGAGCAGTTCTTC.